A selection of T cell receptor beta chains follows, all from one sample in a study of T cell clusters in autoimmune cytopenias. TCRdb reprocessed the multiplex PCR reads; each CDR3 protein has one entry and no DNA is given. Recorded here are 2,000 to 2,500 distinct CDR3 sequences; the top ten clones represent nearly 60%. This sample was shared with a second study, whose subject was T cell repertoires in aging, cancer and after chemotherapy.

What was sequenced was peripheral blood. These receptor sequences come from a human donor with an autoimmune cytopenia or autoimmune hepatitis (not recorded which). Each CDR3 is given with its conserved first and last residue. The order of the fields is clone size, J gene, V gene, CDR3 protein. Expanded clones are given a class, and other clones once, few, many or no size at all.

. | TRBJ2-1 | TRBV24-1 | CATSDLGLAGYNEQFF
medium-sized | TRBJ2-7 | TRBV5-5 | CASSLPGDHEQYF
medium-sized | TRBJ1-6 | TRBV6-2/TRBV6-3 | CASSTDQGNSPLHF
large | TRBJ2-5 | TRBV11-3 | CASSLDSRSRETQYF
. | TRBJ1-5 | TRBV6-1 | CASSEESGTGFNQPQHF
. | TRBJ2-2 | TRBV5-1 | CASSLDIGGNTGELFF
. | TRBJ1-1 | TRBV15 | CATSRDSRDEAFF
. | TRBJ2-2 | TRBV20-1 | CSARPTGTGELFF
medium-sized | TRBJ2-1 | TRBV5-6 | CASSKTGTSGRNEQFF
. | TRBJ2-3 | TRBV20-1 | CSAWGLADITDTQYF
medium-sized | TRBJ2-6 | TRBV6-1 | CASGLGSAGANVLTF
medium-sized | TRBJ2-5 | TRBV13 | CASSPTGQPHGTQYF
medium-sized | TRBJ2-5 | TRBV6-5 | CASTGSGGPGTQYF
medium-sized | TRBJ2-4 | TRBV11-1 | CASSLHGESKNIQYF
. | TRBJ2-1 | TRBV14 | CASSQDRLTLLVYNEQFF
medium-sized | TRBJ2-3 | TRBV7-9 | CASSLSWTSGISADTQYF
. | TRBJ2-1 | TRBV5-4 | CASTRTSGYNEQFF
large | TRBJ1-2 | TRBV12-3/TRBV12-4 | CASLGGPGYTF
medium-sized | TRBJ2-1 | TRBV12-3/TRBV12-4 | CASSFGDGILAEQFF
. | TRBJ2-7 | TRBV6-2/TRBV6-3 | CASSLPSDTYEQYF
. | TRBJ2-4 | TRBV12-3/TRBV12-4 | CASSLSGGAAGTKNIQYF
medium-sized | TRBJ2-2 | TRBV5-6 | CASSGLGVNTGELFF